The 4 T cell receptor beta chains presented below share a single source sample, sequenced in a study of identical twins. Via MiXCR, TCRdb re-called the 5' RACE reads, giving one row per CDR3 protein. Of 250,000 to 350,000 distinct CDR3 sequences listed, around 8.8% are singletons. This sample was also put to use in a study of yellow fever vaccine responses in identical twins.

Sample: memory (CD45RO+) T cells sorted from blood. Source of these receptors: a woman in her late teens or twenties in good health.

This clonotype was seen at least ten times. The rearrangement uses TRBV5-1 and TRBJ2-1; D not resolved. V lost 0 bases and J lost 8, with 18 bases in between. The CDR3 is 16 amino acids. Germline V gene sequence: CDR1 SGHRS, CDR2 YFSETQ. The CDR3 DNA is TGCGCCAGCAGCTTGGCCGGTGGGGTGCGGTTGGATGAGCAGTTCTTC. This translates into CASSLAGGVRLDEQFF. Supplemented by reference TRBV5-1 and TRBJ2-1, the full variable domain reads KAGVTQTPRYLIKTRGQQVTLSCSPISGHRSVSWYQQTPGQGLQFLFEYFSETQRNKGNFPGRFSGRQFSNSRSEMNVSTLELGDSALYLCASSLAGGVRLDEQFFGPGTRLTVL.

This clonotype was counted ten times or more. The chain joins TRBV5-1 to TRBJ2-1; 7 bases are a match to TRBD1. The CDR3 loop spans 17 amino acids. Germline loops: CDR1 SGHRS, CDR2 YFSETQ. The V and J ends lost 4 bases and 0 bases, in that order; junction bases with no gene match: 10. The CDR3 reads CASSPRRQGSSYNEQFF. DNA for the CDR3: TGCGCCAGCAGCCCGAGGAGACAGGGAAGCTCCTACAATGAGCAGTTCTTC.

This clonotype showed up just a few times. For the CDR3, the DNA is TGTGCCAGCAGCCAAGGAGCGGGACAGCGTGAAGCTTTCTTT. It codes for CASSQGAGQREAFF. The chain links TRBV3-1 to TRBJ1-1, with 7 bases fitting TRBD1. In germline, CDR1 is LGHDT, CDR2 YNNKEL (reference sequence). The V gene end was trimmed by 1 base and the J gene end by 7 bases; junction bases not matched to a gene: 6. The CDR3 length is 14 residues.

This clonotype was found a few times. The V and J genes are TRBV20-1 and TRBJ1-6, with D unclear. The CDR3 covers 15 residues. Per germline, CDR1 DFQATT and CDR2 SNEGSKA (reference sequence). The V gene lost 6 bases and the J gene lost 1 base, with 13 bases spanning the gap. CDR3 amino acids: CSAKDTQSYNSPLHF. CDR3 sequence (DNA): TGCAGTGCAAAGGATACTCAATCCTATAATTCACCCCTCCACTTT.